Shown below are 3 T cell receptor beta chains from a single sample sequenced in a study of blood T cell repertoires in COVID-19. Assay used: immunoSEQ multiplex PCR; TCRdb lists only in-frame clones, some missing. The sample records about 68,000 clones, nearly 90% being singletons. What was sequenced was peripheral blood. These TCRs come from a woman between 50 and 59 years old with COVID-19, enrolled during active disease.

The chain employs TRBV19 and TRBJ1-2, with a possible D match to TRBD1 (6 bases). The germline V and J ends were trimmed by 7 bases and 0 bases, with 12 bases remaining between them. There are 14 residues in the CDR3. Germline V gene sequence: CDR1 LNHDA, CDR2 SQIVND (reference sequence). The CDR3, as DNA: TGTGCCAGTAACCCGGACAGAGCTAACTATGGCTACACCTTC. Its protein product is CASNPDRANYGYTF.

The chain couples TRBV24-1 to TRBJ2-5; 7 positions agree with TRBD1. Germline V lookup: CDR1 KGHDR, CDR2 SFDVKD. The CDR3 has 15 amino acids. The J segment lost 1 base and the V segment lost 3 bases, leaving 4 bases of the junction unmatched. The CDR3 DNA reads TGTGCCACCAGTGATAAATGGACAGGCCAAGAGACCCAGTACTTC. Translated, it gives CATSDKWTGQETQYF.

This clone was recorded once. The rearrangement links TRBV7-9 to TRBJ2-1; no clear D gene. The CDR3 consists of 14 residues. The V and J ends lost 1 base and 8 bases respectively, with 12 bases between them. Per germline, CDR1 SEHNR and CDR2 FQNEAQ (reference sequence). CDR3 nucleotides: TGTGCCAGCAGCTTAGGTAGGTCCCGGGATGAGCAGTTCTTC. Amino acid sequence: CASSLGRSRDEQFF.